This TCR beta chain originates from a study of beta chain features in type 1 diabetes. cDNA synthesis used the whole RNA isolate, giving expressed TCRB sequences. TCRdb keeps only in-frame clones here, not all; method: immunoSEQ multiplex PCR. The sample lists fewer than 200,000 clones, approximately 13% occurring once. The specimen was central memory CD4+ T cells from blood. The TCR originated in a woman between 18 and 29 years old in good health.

The CDR3 spells CASGLPGNEQFF. The CDR3 DNA sequence: TGTGCTAGTGGTCTTCCGGGCAATGAGCAGTTCTTC. The V and J genes are TRBV12-5 and TRBJ2-1; D is unresolved. The ends were cut back, 5 bases at V and 6 bases at J, with 8 bases in the middle. In germline, CDR1 is LGHNT, CDR2 FRNRAP. The CDR3 has 12 amino acids.